This T cell receptor beta chain was captured by sequencing in a study of blood T cell repertoires in COVID-19. Profiled with immunoSEQ multiplex PCR; TCRdb holds only in-frame clones, not every one. The sample contains some 300,000 clones, almost 90% of which appear only once. V shed 1 base, J shed 3 bases, and the junction held 4 bases outside the gene matches. The CDR3 covers 16 residues. Germline lookup yields CDR1 MGHRA and CDR2 YSYEKL. This sequence joins TRBV4-1 and TRBJ2-2; 8 bases align to TRBD1. Material: PBMCs or T cells enriched from blood (not recorded which). The source of this sequence is a woman in her late teens or twenties with acute COVID-19. The CDR3 DNA follows: TGCGCCAGCAGCCAAGGGGGACAGGCCCACACCGGGGAGCTGTTTTTT. Amino acids: CASSQGGQAHTGELFF.